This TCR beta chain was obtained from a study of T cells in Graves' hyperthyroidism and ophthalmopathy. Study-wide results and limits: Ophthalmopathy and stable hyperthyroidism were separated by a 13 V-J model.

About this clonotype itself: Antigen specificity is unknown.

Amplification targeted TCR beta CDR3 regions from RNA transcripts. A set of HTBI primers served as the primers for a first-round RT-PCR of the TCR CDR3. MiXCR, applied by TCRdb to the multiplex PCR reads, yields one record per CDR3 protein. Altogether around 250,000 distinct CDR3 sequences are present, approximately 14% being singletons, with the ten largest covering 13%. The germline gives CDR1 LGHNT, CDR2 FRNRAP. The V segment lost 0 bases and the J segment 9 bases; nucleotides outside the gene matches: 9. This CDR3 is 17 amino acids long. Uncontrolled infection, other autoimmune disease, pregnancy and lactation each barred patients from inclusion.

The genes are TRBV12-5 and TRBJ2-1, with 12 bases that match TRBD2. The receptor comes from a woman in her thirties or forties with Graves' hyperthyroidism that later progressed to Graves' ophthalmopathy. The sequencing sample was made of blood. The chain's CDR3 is CASGLVFLAGGPTEQFF. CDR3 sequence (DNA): TGTGCTAGTGGTTTGGTATTCCTAGCGGGAGGGCCAACTGAGCAGTTCTTC.